Described below is a single T cell receptor (beta chain) sequence and its context. No antigen is known for it. Template: tumor biopsy or peripheral blood genomic DNA, roughly 550-6,004 ng per sample. Data came from immunoSEQ multiplex PCR; TCRdb stores just in-frame clones and leaves some out. The repertoire holds 45,000 to 50,000 clones, with more than 65% as singletons. With 4 bases clipped from V and 3 bases from J, the junction kept 3 bases outside the gene matches. Looked up from germline, CDR1 is SGHTA and CDR2 is FQGNSA. The CDR3 is 15 amino acids. The data belong to a study of T cells in tumors after PD-1 blockade. Study-wide background: No patient had prior checkpoint blockade, systemic immunosuppression, or radiotherapy within 4 weeks. During anti-PD-1 treatment, some patients continued daily vismodegib 150 mg.

Findings of the study overall: Some novel exhausted tumor clones appeared in pre-treatment blood, suggesting peripheral recruitment.

The material was PBMCs, obtained before anti-PD-1 therapy. The origin of this receptor is a human donor with advanced basal cell or squamous cell carcinoma (not recorded which). The rearrangement joins TRBV7-2 to TRBJ2-1; 10 bases align to TRBD2. The CDR3 DNA sequence: TGTGCCAGCAGCTCTAGCGGGAGTTACTACAATGAGCAGTTCTTC. The encoded protein is CASSSSGSYYNEQFF. The full variable domain, its missing parts supplied by reference TRBV7-2 and TRBJ2-1, is GAGVSQSPSNKVTEKGKDVELRCDPISGHTALYWYRQSLGQGLEFLIYFQGNSAPDKSGLPSDRFSAERTGGSVSTLTIQRTQQEDSAVYLCASSSSGSYYNEQFFGPGTRLTVL.